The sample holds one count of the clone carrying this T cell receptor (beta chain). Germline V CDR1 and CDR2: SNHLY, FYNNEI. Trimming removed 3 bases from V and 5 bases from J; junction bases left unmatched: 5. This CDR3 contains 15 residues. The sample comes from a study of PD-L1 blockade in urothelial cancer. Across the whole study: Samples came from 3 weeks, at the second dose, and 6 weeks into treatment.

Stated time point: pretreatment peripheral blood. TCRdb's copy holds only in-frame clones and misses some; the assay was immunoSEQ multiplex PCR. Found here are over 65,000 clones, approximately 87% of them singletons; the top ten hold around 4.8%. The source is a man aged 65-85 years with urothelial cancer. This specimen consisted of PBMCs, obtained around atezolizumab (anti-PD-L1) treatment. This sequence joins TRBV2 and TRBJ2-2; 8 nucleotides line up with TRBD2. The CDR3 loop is CASSDKASGTGELFF. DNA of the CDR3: TGTGCCAGCAGTGACAAGGCTAGCGGGACCGGGGAGCTGTTTTTT.